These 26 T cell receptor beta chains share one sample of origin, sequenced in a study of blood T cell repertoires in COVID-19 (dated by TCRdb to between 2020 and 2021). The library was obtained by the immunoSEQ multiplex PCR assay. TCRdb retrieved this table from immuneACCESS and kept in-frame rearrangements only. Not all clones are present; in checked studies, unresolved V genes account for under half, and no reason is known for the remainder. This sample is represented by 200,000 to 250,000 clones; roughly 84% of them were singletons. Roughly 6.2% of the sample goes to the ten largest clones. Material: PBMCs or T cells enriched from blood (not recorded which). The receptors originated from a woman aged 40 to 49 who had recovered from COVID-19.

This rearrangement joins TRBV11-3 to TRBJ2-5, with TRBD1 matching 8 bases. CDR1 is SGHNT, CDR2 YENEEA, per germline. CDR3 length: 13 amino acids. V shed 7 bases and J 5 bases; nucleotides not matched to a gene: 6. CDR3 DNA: TGTGCCAGCAAGGGCAGGGGGCGGGAGACCCAGTACTTC. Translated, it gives CASKGRGRETQYF.

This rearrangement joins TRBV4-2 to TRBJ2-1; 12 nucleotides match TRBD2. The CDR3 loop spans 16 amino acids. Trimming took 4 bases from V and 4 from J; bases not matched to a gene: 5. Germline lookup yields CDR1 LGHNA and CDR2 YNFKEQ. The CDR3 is CASSLNLAGGYNEQFF. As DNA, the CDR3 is TGTGCCAGCAGCCTGAACCTAGCGGGAGGGTACAATGAGCAGTTCTTC.

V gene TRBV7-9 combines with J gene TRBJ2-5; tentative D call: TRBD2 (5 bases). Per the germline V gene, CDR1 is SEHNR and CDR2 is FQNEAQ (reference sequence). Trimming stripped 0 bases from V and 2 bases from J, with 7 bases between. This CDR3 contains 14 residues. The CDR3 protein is CASSLASGQETQYF. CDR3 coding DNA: TGTGCCAGCAGCTTAGCGAGCGGTCAAGAGACCCAGTACTTC.

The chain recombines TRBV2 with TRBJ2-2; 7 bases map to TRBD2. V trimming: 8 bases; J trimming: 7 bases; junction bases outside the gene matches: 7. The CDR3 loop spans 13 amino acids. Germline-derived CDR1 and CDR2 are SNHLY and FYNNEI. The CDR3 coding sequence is TGTGCCAGCCGTCTTGAGCGGGACGGGGAGCTGTTTTTT. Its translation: CASRLERDGELFF.

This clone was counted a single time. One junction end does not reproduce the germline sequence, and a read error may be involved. Here the CDR3 DNA reads TGTGCCAGCAGCTTGAGAAGTCGAGACAGGGGATCTTTC. Translation: CASSLRSRDRGSF. The chain recombines TRBV5-6 with TRBJ1-2, with 8 bases aligning to TRBD1. Germline CDR1 is SGHDT and CDR2 is YYEEEE. The CDR3 totals 13 residues. Based on the CDR3 plus reference TRBV5-6 and TRBJ1-2, the full variable domain is DAGVTQSPTHLIKTRGQQVTLRCSPKSGHDTVSWYQQALGQGPQFIFQYYEEEERQRGNFPDRFSGHQFPNYSSELNVNALLLGDSALYLCASSLRSRDRGSFGSGTRLTVV.

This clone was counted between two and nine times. CDR3 sequence (DNA): TGTGCCAGCAGTTTAGGGACTCCGGGCAATCAGCCCCAGCATTTT. Amino acid sequence: CASSLGTPGNQPQHF. The V gene is TRBV28, the J gene TRBJ1-5; D is possibly TRBD1 (5 bases). Germline V lookup: CDR1 MDHEN, CDR2 SYDVKM. The CDR3 has 15 amino acids. Trimming took off 2 bases at V and 2 bases at J, with 10 bases between the two ends.

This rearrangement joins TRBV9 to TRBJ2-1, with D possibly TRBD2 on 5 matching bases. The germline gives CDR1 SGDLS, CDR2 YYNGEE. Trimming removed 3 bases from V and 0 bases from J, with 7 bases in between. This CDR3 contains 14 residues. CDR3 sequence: CASSGGSSYNEQFF. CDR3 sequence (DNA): TGTGCCAGCAGCGGCGGGTCCTCCTACAATGAGCAGTTCTTC.

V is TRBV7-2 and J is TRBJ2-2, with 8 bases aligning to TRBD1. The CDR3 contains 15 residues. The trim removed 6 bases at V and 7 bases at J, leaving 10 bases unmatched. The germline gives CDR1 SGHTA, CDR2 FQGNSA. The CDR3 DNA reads TGTGCCAGCAGGCGGACAGGGAACGGAGGCGGGGAGCTGTTTTTT. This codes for CASRRTGNGGGELFF.

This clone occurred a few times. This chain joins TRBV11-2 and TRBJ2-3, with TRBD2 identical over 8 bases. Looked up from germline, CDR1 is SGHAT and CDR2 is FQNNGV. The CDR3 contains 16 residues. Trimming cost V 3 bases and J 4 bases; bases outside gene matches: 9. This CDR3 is CASSLRHSGTADTQYF. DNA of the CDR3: TGTGCCAGCAGCTTGAGACATAGCGGGACGGCAGATACGCAGTATTTT.

CDR3 bases: TGTGCCAGCAGCTCACCGGGACAGGGGCCGGGCTACACCTTC. Protein sequence: CASSSPGQGPGYTF. The gene calls are TRBV5-5 and TRBJ1-2; 10 bases map to TRBD1. CDR3 size: 14 residues. Germline V gene lookup returns CDR1 SGHKS and CDR2 YYEKEE (reference sequence). J lost 8 bases, V lost 3 bases, and 7 bases had no gene match.

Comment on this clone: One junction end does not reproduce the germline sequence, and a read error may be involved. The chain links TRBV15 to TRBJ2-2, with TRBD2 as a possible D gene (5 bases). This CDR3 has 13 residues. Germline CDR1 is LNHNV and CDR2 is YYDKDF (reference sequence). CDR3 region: CTTSPRREGELFF. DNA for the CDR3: TGTACCACCAGCCCCCGCCGGGAAGGGGAGCTGTTTTTT.

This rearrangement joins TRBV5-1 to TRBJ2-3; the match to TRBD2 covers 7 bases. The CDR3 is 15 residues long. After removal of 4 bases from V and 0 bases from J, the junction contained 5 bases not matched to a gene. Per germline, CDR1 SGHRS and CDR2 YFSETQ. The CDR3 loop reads CASSPYSGSTDTQYF. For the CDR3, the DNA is TGCGCCAGCAGCCCCTATAGCGGGAGCACAGATACGCAGTATTTT.

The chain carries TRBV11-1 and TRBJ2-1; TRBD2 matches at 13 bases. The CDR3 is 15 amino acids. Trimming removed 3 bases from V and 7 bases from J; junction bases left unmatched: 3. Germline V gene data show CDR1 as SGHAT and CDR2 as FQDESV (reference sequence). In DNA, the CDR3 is TGTGCCAGCAGCTTGGAGACTAGCGGGAGGAATGAGCAGTTCTTC. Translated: CASSLETSGRNEQFF. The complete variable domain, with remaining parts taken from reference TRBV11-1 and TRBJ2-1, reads EAEVAQSPRYKITEKSQAVAFWCDPISGHATLYWYRQILGQGPELLVQFQDESVVDDSQLPKDRFSAERLKGVDSTLKIQPAELGDSAMYLCASSLETSGRNEQFFGPGTRLTVL.

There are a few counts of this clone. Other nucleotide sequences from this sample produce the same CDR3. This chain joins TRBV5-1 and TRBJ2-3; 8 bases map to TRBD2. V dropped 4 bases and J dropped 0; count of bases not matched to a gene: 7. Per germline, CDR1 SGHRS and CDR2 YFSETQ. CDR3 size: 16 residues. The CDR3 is CASSLGLATSTDTQYF. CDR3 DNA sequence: TGCGCCAGCAGCCTCGGACTAGCAACTAGCACAGATACGCAGTATTTT.

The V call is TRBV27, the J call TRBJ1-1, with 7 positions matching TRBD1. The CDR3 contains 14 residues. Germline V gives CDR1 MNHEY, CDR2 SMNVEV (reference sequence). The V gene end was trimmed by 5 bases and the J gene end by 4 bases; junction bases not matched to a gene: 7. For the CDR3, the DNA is TGTGCCAGCAGTCTGGAGACAGGGCTCACTGAAGCTTTCTTT. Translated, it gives CASSLETGLTEAFF.

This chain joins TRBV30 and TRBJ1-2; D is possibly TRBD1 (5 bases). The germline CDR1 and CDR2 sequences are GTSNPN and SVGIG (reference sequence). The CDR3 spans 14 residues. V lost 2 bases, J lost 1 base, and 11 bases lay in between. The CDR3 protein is CAWSPNRLNYGYTF. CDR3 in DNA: TGTGCCTGGAGTCCCAACAGGCTTAACTATGGCTACACCTTC.

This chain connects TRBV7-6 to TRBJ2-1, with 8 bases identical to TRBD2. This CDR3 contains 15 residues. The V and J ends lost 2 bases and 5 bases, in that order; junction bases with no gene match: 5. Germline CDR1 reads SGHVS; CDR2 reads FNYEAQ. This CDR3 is CASSLFLAGNNEQFF. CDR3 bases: TGTGCCAGCAGCTTATTCCTAGCGGGTAACAATGAGCAGTTCTTC.

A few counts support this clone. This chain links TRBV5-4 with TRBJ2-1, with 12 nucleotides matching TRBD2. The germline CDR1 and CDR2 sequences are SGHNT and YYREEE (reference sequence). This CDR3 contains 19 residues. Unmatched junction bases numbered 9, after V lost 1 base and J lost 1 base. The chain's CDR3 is CASSLFGLAGNRSYNEQFF. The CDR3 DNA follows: TGTGCCAGCAGCTTGTTTGGACTAGCGGGAAATAGGTCCTACAATGAGCAGTTCTTC. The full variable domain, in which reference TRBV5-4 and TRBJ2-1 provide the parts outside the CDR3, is ETGVTQSPTHLIKTRGQQVTLRCSSQSGHNTVSWYQQALGQGPQFIFQYYREEENGRGNFPPRFSGLQFPNYSSELNVNALELDDSALYLCASSLFGLAGNRSYNEQFFGPGTRLTVL.

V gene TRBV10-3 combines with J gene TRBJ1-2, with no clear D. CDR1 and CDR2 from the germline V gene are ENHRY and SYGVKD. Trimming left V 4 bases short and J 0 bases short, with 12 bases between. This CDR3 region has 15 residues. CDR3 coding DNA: TGTGCCATCAGTGCCGAGGTTGCGGCTAACTATGGCTACACCTTC. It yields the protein CAISAEVAANYGYTF.

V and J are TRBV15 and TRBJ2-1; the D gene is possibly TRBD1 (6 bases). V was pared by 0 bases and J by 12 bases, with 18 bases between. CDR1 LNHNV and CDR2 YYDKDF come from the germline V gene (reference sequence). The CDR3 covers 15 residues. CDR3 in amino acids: CATSRDKGVPPRQFF. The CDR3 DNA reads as TGTGCCACCAGCAGAGATAAGGGGGTTCCCCCTCGGCAGTTCTTC.

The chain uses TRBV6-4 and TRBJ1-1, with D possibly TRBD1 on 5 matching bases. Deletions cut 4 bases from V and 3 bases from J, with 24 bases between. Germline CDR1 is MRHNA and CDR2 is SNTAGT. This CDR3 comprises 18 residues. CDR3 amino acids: CASSVESGGGIIDTEAFF. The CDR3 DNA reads TGTGCCAGCAGTGTAGAATCGGGGGGAGGTATTATCGACACTGAAGCTTTCTTT.

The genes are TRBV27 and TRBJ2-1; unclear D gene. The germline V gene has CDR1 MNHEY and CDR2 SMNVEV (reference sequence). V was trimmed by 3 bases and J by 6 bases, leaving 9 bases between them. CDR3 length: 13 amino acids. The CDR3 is CASSFRPGNEQFF. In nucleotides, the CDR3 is TGTGCCAGCAGTTTTCGCCCCGGCAATGAGCAGTTCTTC.

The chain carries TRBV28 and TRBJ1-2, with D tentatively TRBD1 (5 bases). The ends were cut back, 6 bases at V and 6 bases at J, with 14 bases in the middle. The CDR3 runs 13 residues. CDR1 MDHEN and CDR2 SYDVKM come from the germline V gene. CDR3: CASRERRQNGYTF. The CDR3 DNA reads TGTGCCAGCAGGGAAAGGCGACAGAATGGCTACACCTTC.

The CDR3 sequence is CATSDSSSFGTDTQYF. The CDR3 nucleotides are TGTGCCACCAGTGATTCGTCTAGCTTTGGCACAGATACGCAGTATTTT. V usage is TRBV24-1 and J usage is TRBJ2-3; D possibly corresponds to TRBD2 (5 bases). The germline V gene has CDR1 KGHDR and CDR2 SFDVKD. The CDR3 extends over 16 amino acids. Between the trimmed V and J ends, which lost 2 bases and 1 base, there was a span of 12 bases.

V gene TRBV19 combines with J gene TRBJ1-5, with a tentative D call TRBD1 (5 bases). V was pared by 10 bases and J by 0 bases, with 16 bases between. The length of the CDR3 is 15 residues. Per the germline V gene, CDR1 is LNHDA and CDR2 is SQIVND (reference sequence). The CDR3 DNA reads TGTGCCAAAGACAGACTTATACCTAGCAATCAGCCCCAGCATTTT. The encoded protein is CAKDRLIPSNQPQHF.

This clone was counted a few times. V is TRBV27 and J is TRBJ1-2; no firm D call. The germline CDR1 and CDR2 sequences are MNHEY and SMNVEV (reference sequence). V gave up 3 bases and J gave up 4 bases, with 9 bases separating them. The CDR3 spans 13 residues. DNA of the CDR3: TGTGCCAGCAGTTTTTCAGGTCTCTATGGCTACACCTTC. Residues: CASSFSGLYGYTF.